This T cell receptor (beta chain) is drawn from a study of T-cell memory formation after mild COVID-19. Study in general: Across donors, TCR clusters were largely donor specific.

TCRdb reprocessed the 5' RACE reads via MiXCR and lists one record per CDR3 protein. The sample carries about 470,000 distinct CDR3 sequences, nearly 25% recorded once. CDR1 is SQVTM and CDR2 is ANQGSEA in the germline V gene. V was pared by 0 bases and J by 2 bases, with 8 bases between. The CDR3 loop spans 13 amino acids. Source material: PBMCs or a T cell subset sorted from them (not recorded which). The sequence came from an adult woman who had mild COVID-19 (a few samples of this study predate the infection). Cell type and time point are not known. The chain carries TRBV29-1 and TRBJ2-7, with D perhaps TRBD2 (5 bases). CDR3 protein: CSVEDRTPYEQYF. The CDR3 DNA sequence: TGCAGCGTTGAAGATCGGACTCCCTACGAGCAGTACTTC.